This T cell receptor beta chain was profiled in a study of radiotherapy plus CTLA-4 blockade in lung cancer. Study-wide context: Disease control was seen in about 34% of patients, objective responses in around 17%. Study results and limitations: Tumor-derived TCR clones expanded in blood after radiotherapy plus ipilimumab. Reports state that early shifts in blood T cell clones, with interferon-beta, best predicted response.

A note on this clone: Antigen unknown.

Patients in the study, people with chemo-refractory metastatic non-small-cell lung cancer, received focal radiation plus ipilimumab CTLA-4 blockade. The CDR3 has 15 residues. CDR1 and CDR2 from the germline V gene are MGHRA and YSYEKL. The junction had 13 bases not matched to a gene; V was cut back by 8 bases and J by 6 bases. The method was immunoSEQ multiplex PCR; TCRdb's version includes in-frame clones alone and lacks a portion of them. Among 40,000 to 50,000 clones listed, 55% to 80% were seen once. J is TRBJ2-1 and V is TRBV4-1; TRBD2 aligns across 7 bases. This clonotype was obtained from a human donor with non-small cell lung cancer who had a complete response to radiotherapy plus ipilimumab. The sequencing here drew on peripheral blood, taken from a patient treated with radiotherapy plus ipilimumab. CDR3 DNA sequence: TGCGCCAGCGGAACACCTAGCGGAAGCGCCAATGAGCAGTTCTTC. Protein: CASGTPSGSANEQFF.